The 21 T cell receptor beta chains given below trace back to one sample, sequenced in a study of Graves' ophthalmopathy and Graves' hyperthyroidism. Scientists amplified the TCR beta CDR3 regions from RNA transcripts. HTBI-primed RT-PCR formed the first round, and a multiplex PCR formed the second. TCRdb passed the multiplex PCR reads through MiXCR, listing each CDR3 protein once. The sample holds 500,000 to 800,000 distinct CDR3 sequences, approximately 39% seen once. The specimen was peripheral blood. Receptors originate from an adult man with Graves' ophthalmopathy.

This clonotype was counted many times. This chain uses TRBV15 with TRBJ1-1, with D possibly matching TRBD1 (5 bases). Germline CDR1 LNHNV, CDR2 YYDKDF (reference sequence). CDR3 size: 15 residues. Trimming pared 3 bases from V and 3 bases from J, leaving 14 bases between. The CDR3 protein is CATSSPSGGDTEAFF. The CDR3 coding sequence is TGTGCCACCAGCAGTCCGTCCGGGGGGGACACTGAAGCTTTCTTT.

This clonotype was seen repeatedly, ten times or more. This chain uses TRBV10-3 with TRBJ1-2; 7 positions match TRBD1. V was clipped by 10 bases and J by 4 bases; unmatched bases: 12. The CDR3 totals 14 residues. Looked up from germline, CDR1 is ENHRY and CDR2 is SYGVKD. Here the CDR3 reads CASNPGTESYGYTF. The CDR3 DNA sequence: TGTGCCAGCAATCCCGGGACAGAGAGCTATGGCTACACCTTC.

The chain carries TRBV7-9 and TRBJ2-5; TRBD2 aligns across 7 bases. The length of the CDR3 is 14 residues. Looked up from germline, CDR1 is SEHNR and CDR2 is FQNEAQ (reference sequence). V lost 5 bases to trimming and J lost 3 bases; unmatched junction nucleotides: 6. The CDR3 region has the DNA TGTGCCAGCAGCCTTGCGGGGGTGAAAGAGACCCAGTACTTC. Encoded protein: CASSLAGVKETQYF.

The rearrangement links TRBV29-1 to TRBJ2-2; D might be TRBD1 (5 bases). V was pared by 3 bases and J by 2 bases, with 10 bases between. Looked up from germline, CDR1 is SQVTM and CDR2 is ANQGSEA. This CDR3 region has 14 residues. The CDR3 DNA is TGCAGCGTTGAGGACAACGGAAACACCGGGGAGCTGTTTTTT. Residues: CSVEDNGNTGELFF.

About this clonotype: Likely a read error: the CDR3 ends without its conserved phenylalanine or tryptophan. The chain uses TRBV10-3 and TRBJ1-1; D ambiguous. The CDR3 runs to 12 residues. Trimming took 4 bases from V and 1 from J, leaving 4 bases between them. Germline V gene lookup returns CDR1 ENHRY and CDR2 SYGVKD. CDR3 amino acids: CAISGRNTEAFL. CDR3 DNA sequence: TGTGCCATCAGTGGACGGAACACTGAAGCTTTCCTT.

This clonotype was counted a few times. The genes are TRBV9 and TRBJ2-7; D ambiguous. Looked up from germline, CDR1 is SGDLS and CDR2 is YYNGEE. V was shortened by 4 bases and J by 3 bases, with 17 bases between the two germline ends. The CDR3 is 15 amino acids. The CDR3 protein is CASSQSYTVRYEQYF. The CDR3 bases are TGTGCCAGCAGCCAATCCTATACAGTGCGCTACGAGCAGTACTTC.

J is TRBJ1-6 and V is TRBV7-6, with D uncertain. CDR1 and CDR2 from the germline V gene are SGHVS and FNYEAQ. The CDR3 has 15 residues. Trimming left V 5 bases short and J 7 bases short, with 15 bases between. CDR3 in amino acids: CASSQLRGYNSPLHF. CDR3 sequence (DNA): TGTGCCAGCAGCCAACTCCGGGGTTACAATTCACCCCTCCACTTT.

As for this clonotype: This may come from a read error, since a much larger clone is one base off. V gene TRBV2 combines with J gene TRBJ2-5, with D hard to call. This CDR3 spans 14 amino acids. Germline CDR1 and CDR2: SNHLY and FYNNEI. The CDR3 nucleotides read TGTGCCAGCAGTTATGTTCGTAGGCAAGAGGCCCAGTACTTC. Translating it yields CASSYVRRQEAQYF.

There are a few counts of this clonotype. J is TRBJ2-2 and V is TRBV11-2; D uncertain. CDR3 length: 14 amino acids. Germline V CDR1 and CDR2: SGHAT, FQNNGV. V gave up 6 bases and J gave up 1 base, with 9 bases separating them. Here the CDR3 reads CASSLTVNTGELFF. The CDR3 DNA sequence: TGTGCCAGCAGTTTAACGGTGAACACCGGGGAGCTGTTTTTT.

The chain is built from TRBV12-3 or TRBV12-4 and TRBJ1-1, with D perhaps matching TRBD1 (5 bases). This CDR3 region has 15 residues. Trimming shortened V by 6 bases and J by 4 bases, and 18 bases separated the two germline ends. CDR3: CASSPGTSGGTEAFF. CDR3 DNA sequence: TGTGCCAGCAGCCCCGGGACTAGCGGGGGCACTGAAGCTTTCTTT.

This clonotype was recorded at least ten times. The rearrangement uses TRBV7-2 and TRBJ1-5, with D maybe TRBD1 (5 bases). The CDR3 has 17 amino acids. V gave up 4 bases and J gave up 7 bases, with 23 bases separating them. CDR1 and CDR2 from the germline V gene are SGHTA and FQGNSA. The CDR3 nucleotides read TGTGCCAGCAGCTCAAGACCCGCCCCCCAGGGTGGGCAGCCCCAGCATTTT. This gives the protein CASSSRPAPQGGQPQHF.

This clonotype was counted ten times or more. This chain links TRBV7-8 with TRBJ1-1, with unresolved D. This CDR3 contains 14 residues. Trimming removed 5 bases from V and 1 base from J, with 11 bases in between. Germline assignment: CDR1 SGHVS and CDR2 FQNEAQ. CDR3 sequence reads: CASSPTGPNTEAFF. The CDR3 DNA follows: TGTGCCAGCAGCCCAACTGGGCCGAACACTGAAGCTTTCTTT.

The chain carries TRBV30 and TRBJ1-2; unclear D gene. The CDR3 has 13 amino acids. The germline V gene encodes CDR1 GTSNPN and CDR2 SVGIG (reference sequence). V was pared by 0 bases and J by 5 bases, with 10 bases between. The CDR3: CAWSVGGKYGYTF. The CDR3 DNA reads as TGTGCCTGGAGTGTTGGCGGAAAATATGGCTACACCTTC.

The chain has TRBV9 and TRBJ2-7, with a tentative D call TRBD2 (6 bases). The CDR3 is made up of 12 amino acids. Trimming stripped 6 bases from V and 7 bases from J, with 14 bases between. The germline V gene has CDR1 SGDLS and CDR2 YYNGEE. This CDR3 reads CASTGSNGEQYF. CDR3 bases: TGTGCCAGCACCGGGAGCAACGGGGAGCAGTACTTC.

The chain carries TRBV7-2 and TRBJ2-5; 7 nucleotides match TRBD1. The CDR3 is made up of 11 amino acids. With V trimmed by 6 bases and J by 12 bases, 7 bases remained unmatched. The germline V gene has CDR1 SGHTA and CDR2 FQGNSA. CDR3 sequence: CASRAPGTEYF. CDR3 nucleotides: TGTGCCAGCAGGGCCCCCGGGACAGAGTACTTC.

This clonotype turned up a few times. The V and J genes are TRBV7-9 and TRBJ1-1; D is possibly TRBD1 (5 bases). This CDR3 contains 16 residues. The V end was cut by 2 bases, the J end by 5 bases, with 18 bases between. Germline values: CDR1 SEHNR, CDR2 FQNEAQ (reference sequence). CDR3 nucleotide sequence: TGTGCCAGCAGCTTAAGGTCTCAGCCCGGGGGAACTGAAGCTTTCTTT. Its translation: CASSLRSQPGGTEAFF.

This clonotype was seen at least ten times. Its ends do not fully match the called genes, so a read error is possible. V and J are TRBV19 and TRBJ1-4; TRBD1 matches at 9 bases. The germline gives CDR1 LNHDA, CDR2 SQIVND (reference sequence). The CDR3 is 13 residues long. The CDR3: CASTSDRGFGGFW. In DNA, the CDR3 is TGTGCCAGTACCTCGGACAGGGGCTTTGGGGGTTTTTGG.

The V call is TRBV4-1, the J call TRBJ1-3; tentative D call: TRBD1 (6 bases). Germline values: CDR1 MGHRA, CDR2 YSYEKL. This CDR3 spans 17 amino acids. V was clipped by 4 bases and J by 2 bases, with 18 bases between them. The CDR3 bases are TGCGCCAGCAGCCCTAATCAAGAGGGGGGGGCTGGAAACACCATATATTTT. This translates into CASSPNQEGGAGNTIYF.

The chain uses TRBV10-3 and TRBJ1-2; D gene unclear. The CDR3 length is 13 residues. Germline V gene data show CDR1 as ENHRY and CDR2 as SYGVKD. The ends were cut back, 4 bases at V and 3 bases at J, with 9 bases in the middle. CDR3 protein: CAISAPGDYGYTF. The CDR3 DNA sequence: TGTGCCATCAGTGCCCCCGGGGACTATGGCTACACCTTC.

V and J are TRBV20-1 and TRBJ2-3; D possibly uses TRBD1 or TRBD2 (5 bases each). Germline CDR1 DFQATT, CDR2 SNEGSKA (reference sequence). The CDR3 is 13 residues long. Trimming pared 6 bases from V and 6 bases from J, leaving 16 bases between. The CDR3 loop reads CSALSGGDDTQYF. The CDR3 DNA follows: TGCAGTGCCTTATCTGGGGGAGATGATACGCAGTATTTT.

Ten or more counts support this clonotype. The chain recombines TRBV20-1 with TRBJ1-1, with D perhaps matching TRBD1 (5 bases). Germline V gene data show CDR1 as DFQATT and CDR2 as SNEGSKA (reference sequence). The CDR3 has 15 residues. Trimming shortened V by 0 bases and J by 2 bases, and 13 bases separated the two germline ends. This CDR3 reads CSARDDVGLNTEAFF. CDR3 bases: TGCAGTGCTAGAGATGACGTGGGACTTAACACTGAAGCTTTCTTT.